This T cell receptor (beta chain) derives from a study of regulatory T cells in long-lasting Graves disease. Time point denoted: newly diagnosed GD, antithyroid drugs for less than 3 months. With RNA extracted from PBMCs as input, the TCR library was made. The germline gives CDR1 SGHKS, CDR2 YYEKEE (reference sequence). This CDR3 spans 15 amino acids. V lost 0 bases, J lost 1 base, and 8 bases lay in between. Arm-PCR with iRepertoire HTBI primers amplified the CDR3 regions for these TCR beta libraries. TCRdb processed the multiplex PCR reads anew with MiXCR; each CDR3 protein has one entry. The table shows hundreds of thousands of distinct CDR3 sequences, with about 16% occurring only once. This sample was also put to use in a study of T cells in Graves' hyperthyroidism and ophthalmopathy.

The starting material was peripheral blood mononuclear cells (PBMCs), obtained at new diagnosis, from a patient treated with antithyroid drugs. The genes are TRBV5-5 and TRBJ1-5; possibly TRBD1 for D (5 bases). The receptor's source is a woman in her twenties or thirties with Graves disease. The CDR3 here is CASSLVGGSNQPQHF. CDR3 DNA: TGTGCCAGCAGCTTGGTTGGGGGAAGCAATCAGCCCCAGCATTTT. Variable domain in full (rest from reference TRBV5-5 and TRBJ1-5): DAGVTQSPTHLIKTRGQQVTLRCSPISGHKSVSWYQQVLGQGPQFIFQYYEKEERGRGNFPDRFSARQFPNYSSELNVNALLLGDSALYLCASSLVGGSNQPQHFGDGTRLSIL.